This TCR beta chain was recorded in a study of technical replicates of blood from a few donors. V was pared by 6 bases and J by 7 bases, with 10 bases between. Germline-derived CDR1 and CDR2 are MNHNS and SASEGT. There are 12 residues in the CDR3. Libraries were prepared by immunoSEQ multiplex PCR; TCRdb keeps only in-frame clonotypes and omits some of them. The sample carries approximately 74,000 clones, 95% to 98% recorded once. The source of this sequence is a human donor in good health. The material sequenced was T cells isolated from PBMCs. The J gene is TRBJ1-5, the V gene TRBV6-1; D unclear. The CDR3 is CASSAAFQPQHF. The CDR3 DNA reads as TGTGCCAGCAGCGCCGCGTTCCAGCCCCAGCATTTT.